These 9 T cell receptor beta chains were all obtained from the same sample, sequenced in a study of cytomegalovirus exposure and HLA in healthy donors. This PCR relied on a set of 60 Vbeta primers and 13 Jbeta primers. Generated by immunoSEQ multiplex PCR, the TCRdb table keeps only in-frame clones and is missing some. The top ten clones hold about 0.25% of a sample with roughly 230,000 clones, 80% to 90% of them seen once. Specimen: PBMCs. Receptors were obtained from a girl aged 2 to 9 in good health and CMV-seronegative.

In DNA form, the CDR3 reads TGTGCCAGCAGCGTAAGGGGGTTTGGGGCCAACGTCCTGACTTTC. Translating it yields CASSVRGFGANVLTF. The J gene is TRBJ2-6, the V gene TRBV9, with TRBD1 as a possible D gene (6 bases). With 1 base removed from V and 3 bases from J, the gap between germline ends came to 8 bases. The CDR3 loop spans 15 amino acids. Germline V CDR1 and CDR2: SGDLS, YYNGEE.

V gene TRBV27 combines with J gene TRBJ2-3; 7 positions match TRBD1. Germline assignment: CDR1 MNHEY and CDR2 SMNVEV (reference sequence). The CDR3 consists of 17 residues. The junction had 15 bases not matched to a gene; V was cut back by 5 bases and J by 4 bases. The CDR3 protein is CASSGQVLIAGADTQYF. CDR3 bases: TGTGCCAGCAGTGGACAGGTGCTAATTGCTGGCGCAGATACGCAGTATTTT.

This clone was observed once. Because the CDR3's place on the DNA is in doubt, the DNA is left out and the CDR3 is given as listed by TCRdb. The J gene is TRBJ1-5, the V gene TRBV18. The CDR3 has 19 residues if both end residues are counted. Germline loops: CDR1 KGHSH, CDR2 LQKENI. CDR3 in amino acids: CQNVPAQVGVRRGNQPQHF.

The chain links TRBV5-1 to TRBJ2-7, with D perhaps matching TRBD1 (5 bases). Per germline, CDR1 SGHRS and CDR2 YFSETQ. Deletions cut 7 bases from V and 2 bases from J, with 13 bases between. The CDR3 runs 13 residues. This CDR3 reads CASATDPTYEQYF. CDR3 sequence (DNA): TGCGCCAGCGCGACAGACCCAACCTACGAGCAGTACTTC.

This clone was seen a single time. J is TRBJ2-3 and V is TRBV10-3; 12 bases fit TRBD1. The V gene end was trimmed by 2 bases and the J gene end by 5 bases; junction bases not matched to a gene: 5. Germline V gives CDR1 ENHRY, CDR2 SYGVKD. This CDR3 contains 16 residues. The CDR3 protein is CAISEGTGGQVDTQYF. The CDR3 coding sequence is TGTGCCATCAGTGAGGGGACAGGGGGCCAGGTAGATACGCAGTATTTT.

This chain connects TRBV19 to TRBJ1-2; D might be TRBD1 (5 bases). CDR1 LNHDA and CDR2 SQIVND come from the germline V gene (reference sequence). The CDR3 is made up of 12 amino acids. V was shortened by 4 bases and J by 4 bases, with 7 bases between the two germline ends. CDR3 nucleotides: TGTGCCAGTAGTACTACAGGCTATGGCTACACCTTC. Protein sequence: CASSTTGYGYTF.

This clone has just a few counts. The genes are TRBV6-1 and TRBJ1-2, with D perhaps TRBD1 (6 bases). The CDR3 consists of 15 residues. The germline V and J ends were trimmed by 8 bases and 6 bases, with 22 bases remaining between them. Germline CDR1 MNHNS, CDR2 SASEGT. The CDR3 reads CASYRDKMESHGYTF. CDR3 DNA sequence: TGTGCCAGCTACCGGGACAAGATGGAATCGCATGGCTACACCTTC.

The chain carries TRBV10-2 and TRBJ1-5; D perhaps matches TRBD1 (5 bases). The V gene's germline CDR1 is WSHSY and CDR2 SAAADI. Trimming cost V 2 bases and J 6 bases, with 11 bases left between them. CDR3 length: 14 residues. The chain's CDR3 is CASSEGARGQPQHF. In DNA form, the CDR3 reads TGCGCCAGCAGTGAGGGGGCGCGGGGTCAGCCCCAGCATTTT.

This chain joins TRBV30 and TRBJ1-4, with D unresolved. This CDR3 region has 13 residues. Germline V gene sequence: CDR1 GTSNPN, CDR2 SVGIG (reference sequence). V was trimmed by 4 bases and J by 4 bases, leaving 10 bases between them. The CDR3 region is CAWNPGYNEKLFF. The CDR3, as DNA: TGTGCCTGGAACCCAGGCTATAATGAAAAACTGTTTTTT.